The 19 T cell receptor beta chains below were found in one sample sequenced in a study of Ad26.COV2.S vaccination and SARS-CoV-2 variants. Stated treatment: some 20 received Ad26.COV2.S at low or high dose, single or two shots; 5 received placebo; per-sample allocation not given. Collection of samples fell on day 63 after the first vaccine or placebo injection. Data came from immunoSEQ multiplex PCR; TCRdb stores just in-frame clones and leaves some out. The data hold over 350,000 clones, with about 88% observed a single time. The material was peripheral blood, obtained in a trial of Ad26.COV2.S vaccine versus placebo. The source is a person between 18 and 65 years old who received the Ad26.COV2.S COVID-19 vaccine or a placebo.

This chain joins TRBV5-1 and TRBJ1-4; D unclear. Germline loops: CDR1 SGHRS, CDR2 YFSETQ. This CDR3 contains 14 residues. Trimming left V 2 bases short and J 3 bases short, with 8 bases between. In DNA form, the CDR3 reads TGCGCCAGCAGCTTAGAGAGTCCTAATGAAAAACTGTTTTTT. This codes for CASSLESPNEKLFF.

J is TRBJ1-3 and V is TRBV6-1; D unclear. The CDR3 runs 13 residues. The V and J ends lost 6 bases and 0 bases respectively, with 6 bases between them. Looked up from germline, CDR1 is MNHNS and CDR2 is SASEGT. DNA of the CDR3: TGTGCCAGCAGACGGACCTCTGGAAACACCATATATTTT. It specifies CASRRTSGNTIYF.

CDR3 amino acids: CASSLGTHNSPLHF. The CDR3 DNA is TGCGCCAGCAGCTTGGGGACCCATAATTCACCCCTCCACTTT. This chain uses TRBV5-1 with TRBJ1-6; D unresolved. Per the germline V gene, CDR1 is SGHRS and CDR2 is YFSETQ. V lost 0 bases, J lost 5 bases, and 6 bases lay in between. The CDR3 spans 14 residues.

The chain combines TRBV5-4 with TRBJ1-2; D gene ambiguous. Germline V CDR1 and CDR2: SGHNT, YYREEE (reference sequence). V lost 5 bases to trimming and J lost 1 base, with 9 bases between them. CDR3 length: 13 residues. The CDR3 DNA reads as TGTGCCAGCAGTACTCAGGATAACTATGGCTACACCTTC. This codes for CASSTQDNYGYTF. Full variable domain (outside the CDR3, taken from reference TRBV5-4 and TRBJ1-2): ETGVTQSPTHLIKTRGQQVTLRCSSQSGHNTVSWYQQALGQGPQFIFQYYREEENGRGNFPPRFSGLQFPNYSSELNVNALELDDSALYLCASSTQDNYGYTFGSGTRLTVV.

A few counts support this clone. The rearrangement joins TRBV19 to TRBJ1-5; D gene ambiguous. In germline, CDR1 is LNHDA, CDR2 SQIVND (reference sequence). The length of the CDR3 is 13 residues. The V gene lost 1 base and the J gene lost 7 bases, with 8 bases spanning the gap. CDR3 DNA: TGTGCCAGTAGTATAGGGGTTTGGCAGCCCCAGCATTTT. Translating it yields CASSIGVWQPQHF.

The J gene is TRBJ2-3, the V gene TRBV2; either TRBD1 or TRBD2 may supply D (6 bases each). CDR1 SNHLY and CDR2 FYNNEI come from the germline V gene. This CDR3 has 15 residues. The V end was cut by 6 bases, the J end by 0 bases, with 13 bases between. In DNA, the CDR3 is TGTGCCAGCAGGCCAACAGGGACTAGCACAGATACGCAGTATTTT. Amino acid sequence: CASRPTGTSTDTQYF.

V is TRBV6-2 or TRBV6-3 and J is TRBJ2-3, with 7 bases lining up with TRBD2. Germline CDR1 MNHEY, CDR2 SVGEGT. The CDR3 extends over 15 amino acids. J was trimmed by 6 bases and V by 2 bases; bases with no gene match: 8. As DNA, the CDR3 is TGTGCCAGCAGTTACCCCCCCGGGGGAGGGGATACGCAGTATTTT. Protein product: CASSYPPGGGDTQYF.

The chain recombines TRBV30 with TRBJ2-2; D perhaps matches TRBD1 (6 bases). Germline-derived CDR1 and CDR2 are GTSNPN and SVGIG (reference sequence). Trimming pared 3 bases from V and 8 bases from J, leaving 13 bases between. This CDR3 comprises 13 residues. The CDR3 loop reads CAWSVRGNGELFF. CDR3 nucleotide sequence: TGTGCCTGGAGCGTTAGGGGGAATGGGGAGCTGTTTTTT. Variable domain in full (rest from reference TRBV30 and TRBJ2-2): SQTIHQWPATLVQPVGSPLSLECTVEGTSNPNLYWYRQAAGRGLQLLFYSVGIGQISSEVPQNLSASRPQDRQFILSSKKLLLSDSGFYLCAWSVRGNGELFFGEGSRLTVL.

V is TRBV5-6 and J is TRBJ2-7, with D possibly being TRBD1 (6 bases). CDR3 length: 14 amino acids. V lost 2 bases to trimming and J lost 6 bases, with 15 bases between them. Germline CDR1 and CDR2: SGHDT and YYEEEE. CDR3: CASSFLGGPGEQYF. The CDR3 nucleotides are TGTGCCAGCAGCTTCTTAGGGGGTCCGGGCGAGCAGTACTTC. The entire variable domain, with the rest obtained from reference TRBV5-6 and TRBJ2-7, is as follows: DAGVTQSPTHLIKTRGQQVTLRCSPKSGHDTVSWYQQALGQGPQFIFQYYEEEERQRGNFPDRFSGHQFPNYSSELNVNALLLGDSALYLCASSFLGGPGEQYFGPGTRLTVT.

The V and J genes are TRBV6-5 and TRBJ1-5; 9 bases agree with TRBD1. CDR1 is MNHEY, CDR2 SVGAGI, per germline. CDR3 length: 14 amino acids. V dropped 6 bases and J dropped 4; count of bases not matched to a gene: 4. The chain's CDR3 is CASRSTGGNQPQHF. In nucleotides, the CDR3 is TGTGCCAGCAGATCGACAGGGGGAAATCAGCCCCAGCATTTT.

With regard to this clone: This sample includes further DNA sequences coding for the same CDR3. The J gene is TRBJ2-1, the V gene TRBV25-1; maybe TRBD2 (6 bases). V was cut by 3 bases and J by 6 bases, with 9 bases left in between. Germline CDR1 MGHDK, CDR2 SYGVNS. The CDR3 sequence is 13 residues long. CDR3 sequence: CASSEGGRNEQFF. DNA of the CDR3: TGTGCCAGCAGTGAGGGGGGACGCAATGAGCAGTTCTTC.

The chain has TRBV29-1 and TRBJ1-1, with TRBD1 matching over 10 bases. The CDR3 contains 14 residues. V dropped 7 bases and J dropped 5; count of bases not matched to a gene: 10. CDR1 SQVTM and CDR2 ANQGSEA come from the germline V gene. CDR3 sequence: CSATTGGSVTEAFF. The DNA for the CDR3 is TGCAGCGCTACGACAGGGGGCTCGGTAACTGAAGCTTTCTTT.

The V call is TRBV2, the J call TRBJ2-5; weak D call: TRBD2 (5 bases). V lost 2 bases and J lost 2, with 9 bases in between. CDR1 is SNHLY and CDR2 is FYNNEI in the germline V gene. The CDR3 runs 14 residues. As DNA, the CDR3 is TGTGCCAGCAGTGAATGGACGGGACAAGAGACCCAGTACTTC. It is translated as CASSEWTGQETQYF.

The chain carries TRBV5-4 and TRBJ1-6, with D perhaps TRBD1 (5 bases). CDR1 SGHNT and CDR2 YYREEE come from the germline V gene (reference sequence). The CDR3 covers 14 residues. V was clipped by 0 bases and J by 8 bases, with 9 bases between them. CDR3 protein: CASSLAGFDSPLHF. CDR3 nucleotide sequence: TGTGCCAGCAGCTTGGCAGGGTTTGATTCACCCCTCCACTTT.

The CDR3 DNA sequence: TGTGCCAGCAGCTCGGGGTTTCTTGATAATGAGCAGTTCTTC. As protein: CASSSGFLDNEQFF. This chain connects TRBV7-2 to TRBJ2-1; tentative D call: TRBD2 (5 bases). Germline V gene data show CDR1 as SGHTA and CDR2 as FQGNSA. V lost 4 bases, J lost 7 bases, and 14 bases lay in between. The CDR3 is 14 amino acids.

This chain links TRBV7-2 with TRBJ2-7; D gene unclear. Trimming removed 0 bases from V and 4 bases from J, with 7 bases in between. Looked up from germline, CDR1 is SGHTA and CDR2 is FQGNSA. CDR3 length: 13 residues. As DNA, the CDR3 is TGTGCCAGCAGCTTAGCGAAAGGTTACGAGCAGTACTTC. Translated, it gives CASSLAKGYEQYF.

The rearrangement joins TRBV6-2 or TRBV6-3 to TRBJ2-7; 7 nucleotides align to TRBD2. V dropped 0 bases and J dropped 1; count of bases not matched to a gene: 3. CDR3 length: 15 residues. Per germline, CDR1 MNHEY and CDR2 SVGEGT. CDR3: CASSYSRGDSYEQYF. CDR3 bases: TGTGCCAGCAGTTACTCCCGGGGGGATTCCTACGAGCAGTACTTC.

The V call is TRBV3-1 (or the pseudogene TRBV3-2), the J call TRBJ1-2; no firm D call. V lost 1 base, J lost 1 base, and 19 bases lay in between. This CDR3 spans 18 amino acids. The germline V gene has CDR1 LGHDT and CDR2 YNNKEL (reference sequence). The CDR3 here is CASSQVAGSLINNYGYTF. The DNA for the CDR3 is TGTGCCAGCAGCCAAGTTGCAGGCTCGTTAATAAATAACTATGGCTACACCTTC.

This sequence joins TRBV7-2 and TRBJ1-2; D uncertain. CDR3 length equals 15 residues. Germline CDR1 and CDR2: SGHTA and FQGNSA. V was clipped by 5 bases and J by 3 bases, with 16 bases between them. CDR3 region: CASSPGRLRDYGYTF. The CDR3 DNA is TGTGCCAGCAGCCCCGGCCGCTTAAGAGACTATGGCTACACCTTC.